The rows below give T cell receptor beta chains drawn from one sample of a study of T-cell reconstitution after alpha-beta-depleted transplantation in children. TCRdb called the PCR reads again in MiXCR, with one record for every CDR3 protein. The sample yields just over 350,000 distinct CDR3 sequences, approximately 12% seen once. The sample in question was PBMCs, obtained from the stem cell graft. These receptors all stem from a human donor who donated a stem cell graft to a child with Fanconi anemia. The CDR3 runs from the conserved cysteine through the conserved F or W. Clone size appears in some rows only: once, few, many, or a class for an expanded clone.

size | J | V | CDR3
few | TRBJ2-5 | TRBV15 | CATSTLDRPDQETQYF
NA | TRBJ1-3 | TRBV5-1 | CASSFRPGNTIYF
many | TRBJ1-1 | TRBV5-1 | CASSWGGDAEAFF
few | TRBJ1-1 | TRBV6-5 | CASSYLAAGANTEAFF
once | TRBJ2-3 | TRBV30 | CAWSEGSLGADTQYF
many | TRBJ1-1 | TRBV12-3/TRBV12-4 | CASSAYTGEAFF
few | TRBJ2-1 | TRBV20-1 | CSARIGISHNEQFF
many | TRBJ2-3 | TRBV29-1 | CSVSGTTSTDTQYF
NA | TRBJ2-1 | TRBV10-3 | CAIKQGGNEQFF
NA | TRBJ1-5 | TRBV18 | CASSQGGPSNQPQHF
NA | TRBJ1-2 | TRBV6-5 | CASRQGFYGYTF